This TCR beta chain was sequenced for a study of identical twins. TCRdb re-called the 5' RACE reads through MiXCR, storing one row per CDR3 protein. The sample holds about 390,000 distinct CDR3 sequences, 7% to 9.5% seen once. Points from the study as a whole: Potential partial confounding of zero-insertion analyses by invariant MAIT and iNKT cells was noted.

Comments on this clonotype: Antigen: not known.

This TCR was recovered from a woman aged 45-60 years in good health. Material: naive T cells sorted from blood.

The CDR3 DNA reads TGTGCCAGCAGTGAATTGATTAGCGGGACCTACGAGCAGTACTTC. It is translated as CASSELISGTYEQYF. V gene TRBV25-1 combines with J gene TRBJ2-7; TRBD2 agrees at 8 bases. V was pared by 1 base and J by 2 bases, with 4 bases of the junction left unmatched. Germline V gene lookup returns CDR1 MGHDK and CDR2 SYGVNS. The CDR3 covers 15 residues.